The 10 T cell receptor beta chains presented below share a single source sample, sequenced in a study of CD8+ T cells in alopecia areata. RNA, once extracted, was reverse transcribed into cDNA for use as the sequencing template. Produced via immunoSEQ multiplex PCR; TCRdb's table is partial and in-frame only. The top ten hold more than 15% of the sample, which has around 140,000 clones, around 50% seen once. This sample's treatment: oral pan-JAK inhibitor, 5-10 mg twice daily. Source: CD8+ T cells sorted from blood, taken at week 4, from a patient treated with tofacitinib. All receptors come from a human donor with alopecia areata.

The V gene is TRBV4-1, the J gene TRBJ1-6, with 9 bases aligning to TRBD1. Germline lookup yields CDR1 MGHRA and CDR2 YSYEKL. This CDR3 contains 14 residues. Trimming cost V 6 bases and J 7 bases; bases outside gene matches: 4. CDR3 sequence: CASRGTGKNSPLHF. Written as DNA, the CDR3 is TGCGCCAGCAGAGGGACAGGGAAAAATTCACCCCTCCACTTT.

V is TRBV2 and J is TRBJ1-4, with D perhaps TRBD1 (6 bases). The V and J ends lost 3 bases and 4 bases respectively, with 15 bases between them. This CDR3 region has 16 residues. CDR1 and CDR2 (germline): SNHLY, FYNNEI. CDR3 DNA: TGTGCCAGCAGTGACCCAACAGGGAAGCATAATGAAAAACTGTTTTTT. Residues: CASSDPTGKHNEKLFF.

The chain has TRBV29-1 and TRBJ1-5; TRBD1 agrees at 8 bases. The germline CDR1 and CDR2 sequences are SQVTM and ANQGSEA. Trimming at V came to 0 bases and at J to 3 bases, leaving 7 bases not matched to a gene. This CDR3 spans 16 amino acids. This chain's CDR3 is CSVEDPWGQVNQPQHF. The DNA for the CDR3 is TGCAGCGTTGAAGATCCCTGGGGACAGGTCAATCAGCCCCAGCATTTT.

DNA of the CDR3: TGTGCCAGCAGTTACCTAGCGGGGGGCCTAAACAATGAGCAGTTCTTC. Its protein product is CASSYLAGGLNNEQFF. The chain combines TRBV6-5 with TRBJ2-1, with 11 positions matching TRBD2. The length of the CDR3 is 16 residues. CDR1 is MNHEY and CDR2 is SVGAGI in the germline V gene. Trimming at V came to 2 bases and at J to 5 bases, leaving 5 bases not matched to a gene.

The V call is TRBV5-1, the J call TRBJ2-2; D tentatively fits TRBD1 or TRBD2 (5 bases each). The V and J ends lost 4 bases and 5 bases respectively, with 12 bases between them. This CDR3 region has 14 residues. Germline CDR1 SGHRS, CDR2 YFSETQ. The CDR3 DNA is TGCGCCAGCAGCCCGGGGACGCAGACCGGGGAGCTGTTTTTT. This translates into CASSPGTQTGELFF.

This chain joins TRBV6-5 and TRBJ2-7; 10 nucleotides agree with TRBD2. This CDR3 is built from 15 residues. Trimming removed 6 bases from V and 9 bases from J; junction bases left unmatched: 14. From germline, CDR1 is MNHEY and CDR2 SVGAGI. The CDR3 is CASSPERGGTIGQYF. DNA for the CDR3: TGTGCCAGCAGCCCCGAGCGGGGGGGGACTATTGGGCAGTACTTC.

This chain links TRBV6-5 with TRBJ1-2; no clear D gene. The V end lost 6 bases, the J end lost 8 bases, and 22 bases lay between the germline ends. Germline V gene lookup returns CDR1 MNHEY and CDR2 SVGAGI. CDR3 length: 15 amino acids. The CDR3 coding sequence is TGTGCCAGCAGATTAACAGCCGAAGCGAAATCCGGCTACACCTTC. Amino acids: CASRLTAEAKSGYTF.

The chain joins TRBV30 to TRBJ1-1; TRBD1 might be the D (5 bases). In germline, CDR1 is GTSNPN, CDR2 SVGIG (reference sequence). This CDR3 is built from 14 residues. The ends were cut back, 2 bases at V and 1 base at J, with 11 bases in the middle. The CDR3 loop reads CAWSPGPANTEAFF. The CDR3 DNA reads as TGTGCCTGGAGTCCAGGGCCGGCGAACACTGAAGCTTTCTTT.

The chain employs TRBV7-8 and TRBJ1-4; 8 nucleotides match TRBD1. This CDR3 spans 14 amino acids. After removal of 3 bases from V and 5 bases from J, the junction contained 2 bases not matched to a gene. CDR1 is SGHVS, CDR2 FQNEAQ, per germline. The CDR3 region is CASSLGTGNEKLFF. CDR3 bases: TGTGCCAGCAGCTTGGGGACAGGAAATGAAAAACTGTTTTTT. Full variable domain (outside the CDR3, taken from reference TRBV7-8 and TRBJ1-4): GAGVSQSPRYKVAKRGQDVALRCDPISGHVSLFWYQQALGQGPEFLTYFQNEAQLDKSGLPSDRFFAERPEGSVSTLKIQRTQQEDSAVYLCASSLGTGNEKLFFGSGTQLSVL.

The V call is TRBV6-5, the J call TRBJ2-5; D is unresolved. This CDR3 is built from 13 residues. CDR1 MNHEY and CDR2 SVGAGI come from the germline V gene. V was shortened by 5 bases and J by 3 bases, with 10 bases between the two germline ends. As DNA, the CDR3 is TGTGCCAGCAGTCGATACACGGAAGAGACCCAGTACTTC. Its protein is CASSRYTEETQYF.